The clone carrying this T cell receptor beta chain showed up just a few times. No antigen is known for it. This entry belongs to a study of beta chain features in type 1 diabetes. Findings of the study overall: Compared to healthy donors, patients appeared to have naive, central memory and Treg TCRB repertoires that were more alike. In every one of the four CD4+ subsets, TCRB CDR3s were moderately but significantly shorter in Type 1 diabetes patients.

Every isolated RNA sample was fully reverse transcribed, so sequencing captured expressed TCRB transcripts. Sequencing used immunoSEQ multiplex PCR; TCRdb keeps in-frame clones, though not all of them. The sample lists over 200,000 clones, approximately 11% occurring once. The V gene's germline CDR1 is LNHNV and CDR2 YYDKDF (reference sequence). V lost 0 bases and J 5 bases, leaving 8 bases between the germline ends. CDR3 length: 13 residues. The chain combines TRBV15 with TRBJ2-7; no firm D call. Material: naive CD4+ T cells from blood. This clonotype was obtained from a man aged 25 to 40 with type 1 diabetes. The CDR3 loop is CATSRDGPDEQYF. CDR3 nucleotides: TGTGCCACCAGCAGAGATGGTCCGGACGAGCAGTACTTC. Full variable domain (outside the CDR3, taken from reference TRBV15 and TRBJ2-7): DAMVIQNPRYQVTQFGKPVTLSCSQTLNHNVMYWYQQKSSQAPKLLFHYYDKDFNNEADTPDNFQSRRPNTSFCFLDIRSPGLGDTAMYLCATSRDGPDEQYFGPGTRLTVT.